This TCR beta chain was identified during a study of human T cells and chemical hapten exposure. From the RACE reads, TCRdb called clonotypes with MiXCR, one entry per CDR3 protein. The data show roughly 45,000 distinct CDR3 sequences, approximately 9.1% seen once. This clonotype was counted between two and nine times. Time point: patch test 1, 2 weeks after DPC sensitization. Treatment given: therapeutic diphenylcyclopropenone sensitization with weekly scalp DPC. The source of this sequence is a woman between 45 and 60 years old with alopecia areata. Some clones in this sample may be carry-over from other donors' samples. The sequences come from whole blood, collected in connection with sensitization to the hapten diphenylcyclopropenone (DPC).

The CDR3 protein is CSASGRGGDTQYF. The DNA for the CDR3 is TGCAGTGCTAGCGGGAGGGGTGGAGATACGCAGTATTTT. This sequence joins TRBV20-1 and TRBJ2-3; 8 positions agree with TRBD2. The CDR3 spans 13 residues. Germline values: CDR1 DFQATT, CDR2 SNEGSKA (reference sequence). J gave up 5 bases and V 3 bases, and 4 bases lay outside the gene matches.